The clone carrying this T cell receptor beta chain was recorded once. Its target is not known. This record belongs to a study of vaccination effects on CD4 cells after COVID-19. Study-wide results and caveats: Late in the post-vaccination period, infection-induced and vaccine-induced clones underwent marked clonal contraction. From healthy vaccinees, only 1 of 255 vaccine-induced clones also reacted to common cold coronaviruses.

Sequencing followed a ViraFEST assay step that expanded antigen-specific CD4+ T cells with viral peptide pools. Culture lasted about ten days before CD4+ T cell isolation. Participants each got two BNT162b2 or mRNA-1273 vaccine doses. Days 3 and 7 saw half the medium replaced with IL-2 medium. The CDR3 runs to 14 residues. V was cut by 0 bases and J by 2 bases, with 5 bases left in between. CDR1 and CDR2 (germline): SGHTA, FQGTGA. Clones were read by immunoSEQ multiplex PCR, and TCRdb kept only the in-frame ones, dropping some. The data contain some 61,000 clones, roughly 79% of them singletons. The chain recombines TRBV7-3 with TRBJ1-3; D remains unclear. The sequencing used CD4+ T cells from PBMCs cultured with HCoV-OC43 spike peptides, collected after COVID-19 vaccination. Specified subset: HCoV-OC43 spike overlapping peptide pool stimulation. The receptor comes from a human donor who received a COVID-19 vaccine. DNA of the CDR3: TGTGCCAGCAGCTTAACAGGAACTGGAAACACCATATATTTT. Translation: CASSLTGTGNTIYF.